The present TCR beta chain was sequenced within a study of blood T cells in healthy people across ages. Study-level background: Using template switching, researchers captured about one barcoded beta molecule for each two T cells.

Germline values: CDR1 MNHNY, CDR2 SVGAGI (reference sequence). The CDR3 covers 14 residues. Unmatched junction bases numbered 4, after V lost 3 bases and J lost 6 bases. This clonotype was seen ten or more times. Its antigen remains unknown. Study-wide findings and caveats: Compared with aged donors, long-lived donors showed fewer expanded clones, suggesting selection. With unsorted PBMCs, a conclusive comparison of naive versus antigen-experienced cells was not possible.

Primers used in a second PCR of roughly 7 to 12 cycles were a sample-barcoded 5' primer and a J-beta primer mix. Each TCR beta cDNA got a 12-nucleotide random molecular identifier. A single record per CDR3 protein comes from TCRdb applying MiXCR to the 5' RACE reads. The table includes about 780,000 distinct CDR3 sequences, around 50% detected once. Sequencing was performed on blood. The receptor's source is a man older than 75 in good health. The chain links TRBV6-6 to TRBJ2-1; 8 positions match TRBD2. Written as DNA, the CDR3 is TGTGCCAGCAGTTATGGCGGGAGGAGCAATGAGCAGTTCTTC. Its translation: CASSYGGRSNEQFF.